This entry concerns a single T cell receptor (beta chain). This entry belongs to a study of blood T cell repertoires in COVID-19. The study drew participants aged about 18 to 89 years from approximately 25 US areas. Cohorts were determined from participant-reported clinical history. Original processing methods: Reference gene primer amplification gave nucleated cell count estimates. Method: immunoSEQ multiplex PCR; TCRdb's copy keeps in-frame clones and lacks some. V, J and clone size are taken as reported in that table, and D and trimming were inferred from the DNA itself. The sample records approximately 270,000 clones, about nine tenths being singletons. Sequencing was carried out using PBMCs or T cells enriched from blood (not recorded which). This sequence originates from a human donor in a cohort exposed to, infected with or recovered from COVID-19 (not recorded which). The donor label of this sample is uncertain.

Here the CDR3 reads CASSATDRVKETQYF. As DNA, the CDR3 is TGTGCCAGCAGCGCGACGGACAGGGTCAAAGAGACCCAGTACTTC. The genes are TRBV9 and TRBJ2-5; 8 bases agree with TRBD1. Germline V lookup: CDR1 SGDLS, CDR2 YYNGEE. Trimming took 3 bases from V and 3 from J; bases not matched to a gene: 7. The CDR3 totals 15 residues.